This T cell receptor beta chain appears in the sequencing data of a study of early T cells in non-severe SARS-CoV-2 infection. One entry per CDR3 protein, called by TCRdb with MiXCR from the 5' RACE reads. The sample yields some 82,000 distinct CDR3 sequences, about an eighth seen once. Germline CDR1 reads SGHAT; CDR2 reads FQNNGV. The CDR3 length is 13 residues. Trimming took 1 base from V and 7 from J, leaving 5 bases between them. Sequenced material: whole blood, taken at baseline. The chain joins TRBV11-2 to TRBJ1-6, with D maybe TRBD1 (5 bases). This TCR was sampled from an adult who was a healthcare worker with PCR-confirmed SARS-CoV-2 infection or an uninfected control (not recorded which). For the CDR3, the DNA is TGTGCCAGCAGCTTAGGGGACAATTCACCCCTCCACTTT. Translating it yields CASSLGDNSPLHF.